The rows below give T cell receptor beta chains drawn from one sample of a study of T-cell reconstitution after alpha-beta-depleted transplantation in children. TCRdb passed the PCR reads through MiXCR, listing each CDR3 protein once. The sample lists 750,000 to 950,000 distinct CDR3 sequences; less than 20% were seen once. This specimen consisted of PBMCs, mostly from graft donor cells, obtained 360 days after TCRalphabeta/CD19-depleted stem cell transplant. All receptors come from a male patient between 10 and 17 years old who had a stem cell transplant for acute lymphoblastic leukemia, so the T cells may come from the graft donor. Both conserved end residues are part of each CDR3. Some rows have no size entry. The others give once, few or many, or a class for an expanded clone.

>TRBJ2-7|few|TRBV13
CASSIIWIMARTSGRADYEQYF
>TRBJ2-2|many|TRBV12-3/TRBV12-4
CASSLVGRGWELFF
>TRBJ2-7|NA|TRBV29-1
CSVQPWGYEQYF
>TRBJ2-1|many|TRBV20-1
CSAGTSFDEQFF
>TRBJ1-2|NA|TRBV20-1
CSAGRDYGYTF
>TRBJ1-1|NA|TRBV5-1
CASSTDGQGRSIAFF
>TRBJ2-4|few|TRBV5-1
CASSLPDRANIQYF
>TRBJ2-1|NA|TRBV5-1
CASSLPTSGGEQFF
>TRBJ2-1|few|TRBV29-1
CSAGTSGPNEQFF
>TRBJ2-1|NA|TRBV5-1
CASSGGLAGDSSYNEQFF
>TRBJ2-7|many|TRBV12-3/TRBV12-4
CASSLASEQYF
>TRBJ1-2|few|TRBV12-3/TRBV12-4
CASSLRGAPNYGYTF